This passage covers 5 T cell receptor beta chains from one sample sequenced in a study of CD8+ T cells in alopecia areata. Specified treatment: oral pan-JAK inhibitor, 5-10 mg twice daily. Extraction and reverse transcription of RNA yielded cDNA as the sequencing template. Profiling relied on immunoSEQ multiplex PCR, and the TCRdb table lists in-frame clones only, not all of them. Here the sample spans roughly 98,000 clones, approximately 66% being singletons. The starting material was CD8+ T cells sorted from blood, obtained at week 4, from a patient treated with tofacitinib. These receptors all come from a human donor with alopecia areata.

The V call is TRBV29-1, the J call TRBJ2-7; 7 nucleotides match TRBD1. CDR1 is SQVTM, CDR2 ANQGSEA, per germline. V was clipped by 0 bases and J by 1 base; unmatched bases: 0. The CDR3 length is 13 residues. The CDR3 loop reads CSVEDRGSYEQYF. CDR3 coding DNA: TGCAGCGTTGAAGACAGGGGGTCCTACGAGCAGTACTTC.

V usage is TRBV7-9 and J usage is TRBJ2-7, with D possibly matching TRBD2 (5 bases). The CDR3 loop spans 14 amino acids. Germline values: CDR1 SEHNR, CDR2 FQNEAQ (reference sequence). The ends were cut back, 0 bases at V and 0 bases at J, with 6 bases in the middle. CDR3 amino acids: CASSLAGSSYEQYF. Here the CDR3 DNA reads TGTGCCAGCAGCTTAGCAGGGAGCTCCTACGAGCAGTACTTC.

The chain combines TRBV29-1 with TRBJ2-3; a weak D match, TRBD2 (7 bases). The V gene's germline CDR1 is SQVTM and CDR2 ANQGSEA. Trimming took off 4 bases at V and 5 bases at J, with 13 bases between the two ends. This CDR3 region has 13 residues. The CDR3 coding sequence is TGCAGCGTTGTTGGGGGGGGCATAGATACGCAGTATTTT. It translates to CSVVGGGIDTQYF.

This clone was recorded a few times. The J gene is TRBJ2-7, the V gene TRBV14; D perhaps matches TRBD1 (5 bases). With 1 base removed from V and 6 bases from J, the gap between germline ends came to 16 bases. The CDR3 sequence is 15 residues long. Germline CDR1 and CDR2: SGHDN and FVKESK. The CDR3 is CASSQGTSLSSEQYF. The CDR3 nucleotides are TGTGCCAGCAGCCAAGGGACATCCTTATCCAGCGAGCAGTACTTC.

This clone turned up a few times. The chain has TRBV7-2 and TRBJ2-7; D call uncertain. CDR1 is SGHTA and CDR2 is FQGNSA in the germline V gene. V was shortened by 3 bases and J by 3 bases, with 6 bases between the two germline ends. The CDR3 covers 12 residues. The DNA for the CDR3 is TGTGCCAGCAGCTTGCTTTTCTACGAGCAGTACTTC. Protein sequence: CASSLLFYEQYF.